The 31 T cell receptor beta chains reported below all come from one sample, sequenced in a study of tissue T cells after allogeneic stem cell transplantation. Libraries were prepared by immunoSEQ multiplex PCR; TCRdb keeps only in-frame clonotypes and omits some of them. In the table there are 8,000 or so clones, 40% to 60% of which are singletons. The time point denotes: mouse harvest day 7 after allogeneic transplant. The graft held 10^6 splenic CD5+ T cells and 10^7 T-cell-depleted bone marrow cells. Sequenced input: gut tissue. These TCRs come from a female BALB/c mouse given C57BL/6 T cells with graft-versus-host disease after an allogeneic hematopoietic cell transplant.

On this clone itself: The genes and germline here are from mouse. The DNA read from the CDR3 is TGTGCAAGCAGAAACTGGGGGGGAGGAGAAACGCTGTAT. Its protein product is CASRNWGGGETLY. The complete CDR3 reads CASRNWGGGETLYF. This chain links TRBV16 with TRBJ2-3, with 10 bases that match TRBD2. The missing CDR3 end, 1 residue past where the read stops, is filled in from the germline J gene. Germline CDR1 SGHSA, CDR2 FRNQAP. The ends lost 6 bases at V and 5 bases at J; junction bases unmatched: 5. The CDR3 extends over 14 amino acids. Full variable domain (missing parts from reference TRBV16 and TRBJ2-3): NAGVIQTPRHKVTGKGQEATLWCEPISGHSAVFWYRQTIVQGLEFLTYFRNQAPIDDSGMPKERFSAQMPNQSHSTLKIQSTQPQDSAVYLCASRNWGGGETLYFGSGTRLTVL.

Details on this clone: Gene names are the mouse ones. The read comes to an end 1 residue before the CDR3 does, leaving the germline J gene to fill in the end. V and J are TRBV26 and TRBJ1-3; D perhaps matches TRBD1 (5 bases). V lost 4 bases and J lost 3, with 10 bases in between. CDR1 is KGHPV, CDR2 FQNQEV, per germline (reference sequence). This CDR3 is built from 14 residues. The chain's CDR3 is CASSPPGGGNTLYF. CDR3 bases read: TGTGCCAGCAGTCCCCCCGGGGGTGGAAATACGCTCTAT. Drawing the rest from reference TRBV26 and TRBJ1-3, the complete variable domain is NSKVIQTPRYLVKGQGQKAKMRCIPEKGHPVVFWYQQNKNNEFKFLINFQNQEVLQQIDMTEKRFSAECPSNSPCSLEIQSSEAGDSALYLCASSPPGGGNTLYFGEGSRLIVV.

By sample fraction, this clone is medium-sized. The gene symbols are mouse symbols. With the read ending 1 residue before the CDR3 end, the germline J gene is used to fill in that end. This chain joins TRBV12-1 and TRBJ2-3, with D unresolved. Trimming took off 0 bases at V and 2 bases at J, with 11 bases between the two ends. The CDR3 runs to 15 residues. Germline values: CDR1 SGHSN, CDR2 HYEKVE. The covered CDR3 bases are TGTGCCAGCTCTCTCGAGGGTTTGTTTGCAGAAACGCTGTAT. Translation gives CASSLEGLFAETLY. The entire CDR3 reads CASSLEGLFAETLYF. Using reference TRBV12-1 and TRBJ2-3 for the parts outside the CDR3, the full variable domain is DSGVVQSPRHIIKEKGGRSVLTCIPISGHSNVVWYQQTLGKELKFLIQHYEKVERDKGFLPSRFSVQQFDDYHSEMNMSALELEDSAMYFCASSLEGLFAETLYFGSGTRLTVL.

This clone has just a few counts. Any gene name here is a mouse gene name. The read terminates 1 residue ahead of where the CDR3 ends, so the germline J gene completes it. The rearrangement joins TRBV20 to TRBJ2-7; the match to TRBD2 covers 11 bases. V shed 5 bases, J shed 2 bases, and the junction held 5 bases outside the gene matches. The CDR3 has 14 residues. Germline CDR1 GFQATS, CDR2 STVNSAI. The CDR3 DNA, read in part, is TGTGGTGCTCCTGACTGGGGGGGGCCCTATGAACAGTAC. Its protein is CGAPDWGGPYEQY. The entire CDR3 protein is CGAPDWGGPYEQYF.

This clone showed up just a few times. Mouse germline and gene names are used. The read gets to within 1 residue of the CDR3 end, and the germline J gene fills in the rest. This sequence joins TRBV26 and TRBJ2-5; 10 bases agree with TRBD2. J lost 2 bases, V lost 5 bases, and 1 base had no gene match. Germline V gene lookup returns CDR1 KGHPV and CDR2 FQNQEV (reference sequence). This CDR3 region has 14 residues. CDR3 DNA (partial): TGTGCCAGCAGTAGGACTGGGGGCCAAGACACCCAGTAC. Protein: CASSRTGGQDTQY. The whole CDR3 region reads CASSRTGGQDTQYF. The full variable domain, in which reference TRBV26 and TRBJ2-5 provide the parts outside the CDR3, is NSKVIQTPRYLVKGQGQKAKMRCIPEKGHPVVFWYQQNKNNEFKFLINFQNQEVLQQIDMTEKRFSAECPSNSPCSLEIQSSEAGDSALYLCASSRTGGQDTQYFGPGTRLLVL.

With regard to this clone: The genes are named according to mouse. Sequencing ends 1 residue short of the CDR3 end; the germline J gene provides the rest. This rearrangement joins TRBV16 to TRBJ2-5, with 8 bases matching TRBD2. Germline V gene lookup returns CDR1 SGHSA and CDR2 FRNQAP. V lost 2 bases to trimming and J lost 6 bases; unmatched junction nucleotides: 7. CDR3 size: 15 residues. CDR3 residues: CASSLYLGGGDTQYF. CDR3 DNA (partial): TGTGCAAGCAGCTTATACCTGGGGGGAGGGGACACCCAGTAC.

To note about this clone: Mouse germline and gene names are used. Coverage ceases 1 residue before the CDR3 finishes, and the germline J gene fills in the end. The rearrangement joins TRBV3 to TRBJ2-3; TRBD2 matches 8 bases. The trim removed 5 bases at V and 0 bases at J, leaving 4 bases unmatched. This CDR3 contains 15 residues. CDR1 SNHLY and CDR2 FYNGKV come from the germline V gene (reference sequence). Partial CDR3 DNA: TGTGCCAGCAGCCGACTGGGGACTAGTGCAGAAACGCTGTAT. Protein product: CASSRLGTSAETLY. The complete CDR3 reads CASSRLGTSAETLYF. The full variable domain, in which reference TRBV3 and TRBJ2-3 provide the parts outside the CDR3, is GPKVLQIPSHQIIDMGQMVTLNCDPVSNHLYFYWYKQILGQQMEFLVNFYNGKVMEKSKLFKDQFSVERPDGSYFTLKIQPTALEDSAVYFCASSRLGTSAETLYFGSGTRLTVL.

As regards this clone: Gene names refer to mouse genes. The read is 1 residue too short to cover the CDR3 end, so that end is filled in from the germline J gene. The V gene is TRBV26, the J gene TRBJ1-6; 8 bases fit TRBD1. TRBJ1-6 falls under the ORF class, with uncertain function. Germline trimming cut 6 bases from V and 7 bases from J; bases unmatched to any gene: 5. Looked up from germline, CDR1 is KGHPV and CDR2 is FQNQEV (reference sequence). The CDR3 runs 14 residues. The sequenced CDR3 bases are TGTGCCAGCAGGCTTACAGGGGGAAATTCGCCCCTCTAC. This translates into CASRLTGGNSPLY. The whole CDR3 sequence reads CASRLTGGNSPLYF.

Points on this clone: Gene labels here are mouse ones. This CDR3 is CASSDHRDWGNAEQFF. CDR3 DNA (partial): TGTGCCAGCAGTGACCACCGGGACTGGGGGAATGCTGAGCAGTTC. This chain links TRBV13-3 with TRBJ2-1, with 11 bases that match TRBD2. Coverage ceases 1 residue before the CDR3 finishes, and the germline J gene fills in the end. Germline V gene sequence: CDR1 NNHDY, CDR2 SYVADS. Trimming at V came to 2 bases and at J to 5 bases, leaving 6 bases not matched to a gene. CDR3 length: 16 residues.

This clone was observed a few times. Gene names are the mouse ones. The read ends 1 residue early relative to the CDR3; the germline J gene fills the gap. The V gene is TRBV5, the J gene TRBJ2-7; D unresolved. This CDR3 has 15 residues. The germline CDR1 and CDR2 sequences are LGHNA and YNLKQL (reference sequence). V was trimmed by 0 bases and J by 4 bases, leaving 13 bases between them. Incomplete CDR3 DNA: TGTGCCAGCAGCCAAGACTGGCCGGGATGGTATGAACAGTAC. Protein sequence: CASSQDWPGWYEQY. From start to end, the CDR3 is CASSQDWPGWYEQYF.

As regards this clone: Gene names and germline refer to mouse. CDR3 in amino acids: CASSKDWGGTEQFF. CDR3 bases read: TGTGCCAGCAGCAAGGACTGGGGGGGCACTGAGCAGTTC. The chain combines TRBV3 with TRBJ2-1; 13 bases fit TRBD2. Read coverage stops 1 residue before the CDR3 terminus; the germline J gene supplies the remainder. The length of the CDR3 is 14 residues. In germline, CDR1 is SNHLY, CDR2 FYNGKV (reference sequence). V lost 5 bases, J lost 8 bases, and 3 bases stayed unmatched.

As regards this clone: Gene and germline names: mouse. Coverage ceases 1 residue before the CDR3 finishes, and the germline J gene fills in the end. The chain joins TRBV26 to TRBJ2-4; 12 bases map to TRBD1. V was clipped by 6 bases and J by 2 bases; unmatched bases: 3. The CDR3 has 15 residues. Germline CDR1 KGHPV, CDR2 FQNQEV (reference sequence). CDR3 DNA, as far as it was read: TGTGCCAGCAGAGGGACAGGGGGCACTCAAAACACCTTGTAC. This encodes CASRGTGGTQNTLY. The whole CDR3 protein is CASRGTGGTQNTLYF.

Concerning this clone itself: Gene names refer to mouse genes. Read data end 1 residue before the CDR3 end; the end is taken from the germline J gene. The same CDR3 also results from other DNA sequences found in this sample. The chain carries TRBV26 and TRBJ2-4, with D possibly being TRBD1 (5 bases). The V and J ends lost 6 bases and 0 bases respectively, with 7 bases between them. This CDR3 comprises 13 residues. Germline assignment: CDR1 KGHPV and CDR2 FQNQEV (reference sequence). The DNA read from the CDR3 is TGTGCCAGCAGGCAGGGAAGTCAAAACACCTTGTAC. It encodes CASRQGSQNTLY. The whole CDR3 sequence reads CASRQGSQNTLYF.

To note about this clone: Germline and genes: mouse. Coverage ceases 1 residue before the CDR3 finishes, and the germline J gene fills in the end. This chain joins TRBV26 and TRBJ1-6; D gene ambiguous. TRBJ1-6 qualifies as an ORF whose function is uncertain. This CDR3 has 14 amino acids. Trimming took off 3 bases at V and 0 bases at J, with 3 bases between the two ends. The V gene's germline CDR1 is KGHPV and CDR2 FQNQEV (reference sequence). The CDR3: CASSLSSYNSPLYF. The part of the CDR3 DNA that was read is TGTGCCAGCAGTCTATCTTCCTATAATTCGCCCCTCTAC.

This clone was counted only a few times. Germline and genes here are mouse. Read sequence stops 1 residue before the CDR3 end, and the germline J gene provides the missing end. The chain is built from TRBV23 and TRBJ1-1. Germline V gene sequence: CDR1 KGHTA, CDR2 FQNQQP. The CDR3 loop spans 13 amino acids. The CDR3 reads CSSSQDANTEVFF. The part of the CDR3 DNA that was read is TGCTCCAGCAGTCAAGATGCAAACACAGAAGTCTTC.

As for this clone: Gene names are mouse gene names. The read stops 1 residue short of the end of the CDR3; the missing end is completed from the germline J gene. J is TRBJ2-1 and V is TRBV5; 10 bases agree with TRBD1. Germline CDR1 reads LGHNA; CDR2 reads YNLKQL (reference sequence). CDR3 length: 15 residues. The V segment lost 1 base and the J segment 6 bases; nucleotides outside the gene matches: 3. The DNA read from the CDR3 is TGTGCCAGCAGCCAAGTGGGACAGGGGTCTGCTGAGCAGTTC. As protein: CASSQVGQGSAEQF. The entire CDR3 protein reads CASSQVGQGSAEQFF.

A remark on this clone: The gene names given are mouse names. The chain's CDR3 is CASGGADSNERLFF. Partial CDR3 DNA: TGTGCCAGCGGTGGGGCTGATTCCAACGAAAGATTATTT. V and J are TRBV13-1 and TRBJ1-4, with D maybe TRBD1 (5 bases). Read data end 1 residue before the CDR3 end; the end is taken from the germline J gene. The V end was cut by 7 bases, the J end by 1 base, with 11 bases between. CDR1 NSHNY and CDR2 SYGAGN come from the germline V gene. CDR3 length: 14 amino acids.

For this clone: Genes and germline are mouse. The DNA ends 1 residue before the CDR3 does, and the rest of the CDR3 is filled in from the germline J gene. The V and J genes are TRBV20 and TRBJ1-1; D is uncertain. The CDR3 covers 13 residues. V lost 0 bases and J 1 base, leaving 6 bases between the germline ends. Germline V gene lookup returns CDR1 GFQATS and CDR2 STVNSAI. The covered CDR3 bases are TGTGGTGCTAGGGAACAGATAAACACAGAAGTCTTC. As protein: CGAREQINTEVF. The entire CDR3 sequence reads CGAREQINTEVFF. Drawing the rest from reference TRBV20 and TRBJ1-1, the complete variable domain is GALVYQYPRRTICKSGTSMRMECQAVGFQATSVAWYRQSPQKTFELIALSTVNSAIKYEQNFTQEKFPISHPNLSFSSMTVLNAYLEDRGLYLCGAREQINTEVFFGKGTRLTVV.

This clone was counted a few times. The genes and germline here are from mouse. From the germline J gene comes the end of the CDR3, since the read stops 1 residue before it. V and J are TRBV26 and TRBJ2-3; the D is unclear. V lost 2 bases, J lost 1 base, and 7 bases lay in between. The CDR3 is 14 residues long. Germline CDR1 is KGHPV and CDR2 is FQNQEV (reference sequence). CDR3 loop: CASSLGGGAETLYF. CDR3 DNA, as far as it was read: TGTGCCAGCAGTCTGGGAGGAGGTGCAGAAACGCTGTAT.

Regarding this clone: Gene names are the mouse ones. The CDR3 end falls 1 residue outside the read, so it is completed with the germline J gene. The chain combines TRBV20 with TRBJ2-7, with 10 nucleotides matching TRBD2. The germline V gene has CDR1 GFQATS and CDR2 STVNSAI. V shed 4 bases, J shed 6 bases, and the junction held 6 bases outside the gene matches. This CDR3 region has 13 residues. The CDR3 here is CGANWGGRCEQYF. The sequenced CDR3 bases are TGTGGTGCTAACTGGGGGGGGCGCTGTGAACAGTAC.

A word on this clone: Each gene name is a mouse one. The read ends 1 residue shy of where the CDR3 ends; the end is completed using the germline J gene. The chain has TRBV12-1 and TRBJ2-2, with D uncertain. Germline V CDR1 and CDR2: SGHSN, HYEKVE. V was trimmed by 0 bases and J by 0 bases, leaving 4 bases between them. The CDR3 extends over 14 amino acids. The sequenced CDR3 bases are TGTGCCAGCTCTCTCGACACAAACACCGGGCAGCTCTAC. This sequence encodes CASSLDTNTGQLY. The whole CDR3 protein is CASSLDTNTGQLYF.

As for this clone: This likely stems from a read error, as it lies one base from a far larger clone. Any gene name here is a mouse gene name. Read data end 1 residue before the CDR3 end; the end is taken from the germline J gene. This rearrangement joins TRBV12-2 to TRBJ2-7, with TRBD2 matching 7 bases. The germline gives CDR1 SGHLS, CDR2 HYDKME. The CDR3 has 14 amino acids. Losses at the gene ends were 2 bases for V and 7 bases for J; bases not matched to a gene: 10. This chain's CDR3 is CASSHRDRGGEQYF. The CDR3 DNA, read in part, is TGTGCCAGCTCTCACCGGGACCGGGGGGGAGAACAGTAC. Full variable domain (outside the CDR3, taken from reference TRBV12-2 and TRBJ2-7): NSGVVQSPRYIIKGKGERSILKCIPISGHLSVAWYQQTQGQELKFFIQHYDKMERDKGNLPSRFSVQQFDDYHSEMNMSALELEDSAVYFCASSHRDRGGEQYFGPGTRLTVL.

The table lists this clone with a count of one. Germline and genes here are mouse. With the read ending 1 residue before the CDR3 end, the germline J gene is used to fill in that end. The gene calls are TRBV26 and TRBJ2-3; 10 nucleotides line up with TRBD1. This CDR3 is built from 13 residues. Germline V gives CDR1 KGHPV, CDR2 FQNQEV (reference sequence). Losses at the gene ends were 6 bases for V and 3 bases for J; bases not matched to a gene: 0. The CDR3 is CASRTGGAETLYF. CDR3 DNA, as far as it was read: TGTGCCAGCAGGACAGGGGGCGCAGAAACGCTGTAT.

As regards this clone: Gene names are the mouse ones. The CDR3 end falls 1 residue outside the read, so it is completed with the germline J gene. This rearrangement joins TRBV13-2 to TRBJ2-7; D is ambiguous. The CDR3 runs 14 residues. V was trimmed by 1 base and J by 3 bases, leaving 11 bases between them. Germline V gene data show CDR1 as NNHNN and CDR2 as SYGAGS (reference sequence). The part of the CDR3 DNA that was read is TGTGCCAGCGGTGATCCCCTGGAGTACTATGAACAGTAC. Translation: CASGDPLEYYEQY. The full-length CDR3 reads as CASGDPLEYYEQYF.

As to this clone: One junction end disagrees with the germline gene, perhaps due to a read error. Gene names are the mouse ones. The read terminates 1 residue before the CDR3 end, so the remaining end is supplied by the germline J gene. V is TRBV13-2 and J is TRBJ2-7; D gene uncertain. The CDR3 covers 12 residues. Germline CDR1 is NNHNN and CDR2 is SYGAGS (reference sequence). The CDR3 DNA, read in part, is TGTGCCAGCAGTGATGCAGTCTATGAACAGTAC. Translation gives CASSDAVYEQY. The complete CDR3 protein is CASSDAVYEQYF.

With respect to this clone: All gene names here are mouse names. The read terminates 1 residue before the CDR3 end, so the remaining end is supplied by the germline J gene. V is TRBV13-3 and J is TRBJ2-5, with D unresolved. Germline V gene lookup returns CDR1 NNHDY and CDR2 SYVADS. The ends were cut back, 3 bases at V and 3 bases at J, with 5 bases in the middle. The CDR3 length is 12 residues. Partial CDR3 DNA: TGTGCCAGCAGTGGGACGCAAGACACCCAGTAC. Translating gives CASSGTQDTQY. The full CDR3 is CASSGTQDTQYF.

This clone has just a few counts. Mouse names are used for the genes. The read gets to within 1 residue of the CDR3 end, and the germline J gene fills in the rest. The rearrangement joins TRBV31 to TRBJ1-6, with TRBD1 as a possible D gene (6 bases). TRBJ1-6 is labeled an ORF, and its function is uncertain. The germline V gene has CDR1 GKSSPN and CDR2 SITVG. The CDR3 has 15 amino acids. The V end was cut by 0 bases, the J end by 7 bases, with 13 bases between. The CDR3: CAWSLAGAGNSPLYF. The CDR3 bases that were read are TGTGCCTGGAGTCTAGCGGGGGCAGGGAATTCGCCCCTCTAC.

With regard to this clone: The genes and germline here are from mouse. The sequenced part of the CDR3 DNA is TGCACCTGCAGTGAACAGGGAGGTATAAACACCTTGTAC. Translation: CTCSEQGGINTLY. The entire CDR3 protein is CTCSEQGGINTLYF. The chain uses TRBV1 and TRBJ2-4; weak D call: TRBD1 (6 bases). Coverage ceases 1 residue before the CDR3 finishes, and the germline J gene fills in the end. This CDR3 has 14 residues. Germline CDR1 is NSQYPW and CDR2 is LRSPGD (reference sequence). The germline V and J ends were trimmed by 4 bases and 5 bases, with 13 bases remaining between them.

This clone was counted a few times. The gene symbols are mouse symbols. The read ends 1 residue early relative to the CDR3; the germline J gene fills the gap. The gene calls are TRBV24 and TRBJ2-7, with D hard to call. Germline-derived CDR1 and CDR2 are KGHTA and FRNEEI. V shed 4 bases and J shed 0 bases, with 10 bases lying between them. The CDR3 consists of 14 residues. The CDR3: CASSPHLSSYEQYF. The covered CDR3 bases are TGTGCCAGCAGTCCTCACTTGAGCTCCTATGAACAGTAC.

Comments on this clone: The listed genes are named as in mouse. The CDR3 is cut off 1 residue early in the read; its end comes from the germline J gene. The chain employs TRBV26 and TRBJ1-2; D is unclear. The CDR3 consists of 12 residues. Germline V gene sequence: CDR1 KGHPV, CDR2 FQNQEV (reference sequence). V lost 3 bases and J lost 3, with 5 bases in between. The covered CDR3 bases are TGTGCCAGCAGTCTTGGAGACTCCGACTACACC. Translating it yields CASSLGDSDYT. The entire CDR3 is CASSLGDSDYTF. Full variable domain (outside the CDR3, taken from reference TRBV26 and TRBJ1-2): NSKVIQTPRYLVKGQGQKAKMRCIPEKGHPVVFWYQQNKNNEFKFLINFQNQEVLQQIDMTEKRFSAECPSNSPCSLEIQSSEAGDSALYLCASSLGDSDYTFGSGTRLLVI.

As for this clone: Genes here carry mouse names. With the read ending 1 residue before the CDR3 end, the germline J gene is used to fill in that end. The chain links TRBV13-1 to TRBJ2-7; TRBD2 matches 7 bases. V shed 0 bases, J shed 4 bases, and the junction held 4 bases outside the gene matches. The CDR3 consists of 14 residues. From germline, CDR1 is NSHNY and CDR2 SYGAGN. CDR3 sequence: CASSDGGGLYEQYF. Partial CDR3 DNA: TGTGCCAGCAGTGATGGTGGGGGGTTGTATGAACAGTAC.